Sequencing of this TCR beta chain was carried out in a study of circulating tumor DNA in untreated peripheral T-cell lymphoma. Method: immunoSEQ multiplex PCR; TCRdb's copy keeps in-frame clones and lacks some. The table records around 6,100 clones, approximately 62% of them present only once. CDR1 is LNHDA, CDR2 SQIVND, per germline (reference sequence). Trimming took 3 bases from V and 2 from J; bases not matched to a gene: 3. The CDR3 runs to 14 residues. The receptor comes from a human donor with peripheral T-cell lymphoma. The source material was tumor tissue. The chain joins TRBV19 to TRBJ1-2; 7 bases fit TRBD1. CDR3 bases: TGTGCCAGTAGTATGGGACAGATAAACTATGGCTACACCTTC. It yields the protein CASSMGQINYGYTF.